This entry lists 17 T cell receptor beta chains sequenced from one sample in a study of blood T cell repertoires in COVID-19 (dated by TCRdb to 2018 to 2020). Library creation used the immunoSEQ multiplex PCR assay. Here the immuneACCESS table is served through TCRdb, limited to in-frame sequences with V and J called. Missing clones are a known gap in these copies; in checked studies unresolved V genes cover under half, and the rest lacks a known reason. Within this sample are around 210,000 clones, with roughly nine tenths of them counted one time only. The top ten clones comprise approximately 8.2% of the sample. The sample comprised PBMCs or T cells enriched from blood (not recorded which). The receptors originated from a woman aged 18-29 years who had recovered from COVID-19.

This chain uses TRBV24-1 with TRBJ1-2, with 10 bases fitting TRBD1. V dropped 7 bases and J dropped 7; count of bases not matched to a gene: 8. The CDR3 is made up of 14 amino acids. Germline CDR1 KGHDR, CDR2 SFDVKD. The CDR3 is CATRETGGAGGYTF. The CDR3 coding sequence is TGTGCCACCAGGGAGACAGGGGGCGCGGGTGGCTACACCTTC.

This clone has only one observation. This sequence joins TRBV10-3 and TRBJ2-3; possible D gene TRBD2, 6 bases. Trimming left V 5 bases short and J 5 bases short, with 11 bases between. CDR1 is ENHRY and CDR2 is SYGVKD in the germline V gene. The CDR3 totals 13 residues. CDR3 amino acids: CAISWDSLDTQYF. Written as DNA, the CDR3 is TGTGCCATCAGTTGGGACTCCTTAGATACGCAGTATTTT.

V and J are TRBV11-3 and TRBJ2-1; perhaps TRBD1 as D (5 bases). Germline V gene sequence: CDR1 SGHNT, CDR2 YENEEA. With 3 bases removed from V and 10 bases from J, the gap between germline ends came to 13 bases. This CDR3 has 13 amino acids. DNA of the CDR3: TGTGCCAGCAGCTTGGGTATGGGGCGGGAGCAGTTCTTC. It specifies CASSLGMGREQFF.

The CDR3 loop reads CASRQGRRQPQHF. The CDR3 bases are TGTGCCAGCAGACAGGGACGGAGGCAGCCCCAGCATTTT. V is TRBV6-5 and J is TRBJ1-5, with TRBD1 as a possible D gene (6 bases). The CDR3 length is 13 residues. Germline V gene data show CDR1 as MNHEY and CDR2 as SVGAGI. V gave up 6 bases and J gave up 7 bases, with 13 bases separating them.

V is TRBV5-1 and J is TRBJ2-5; 7 bases map to TRBD1. V lost 0 bases and J lost 4; bases outside the gene matches: 6. The CDR3 consists of 15 residues. Germline V gene data show CDR1 as SGHRS and CDR2 as YFSETQ. The CDR3 DNA sequence: TGCGCCAGCAGCTTGGAAGGGGGCATAGGAGAGACCCAGTACTTC. It yields the protein CASSLEGGIGETQYF. The full variable domain, with the rest looked up from reference TRBV5-1 and TRBJ2-5, is KAGVTQTPRYLIKTRGQQVTLSCSPISGHRSVSWYQQTPGQGLQFLFEYFSETQRNKGNFPGRFSGRQFSNSRSEMNVSTLELGDSALYLCASSLEGGIGETQYFGPGTRLLVL.

The gene calls are TRBV7-9 and TRBJ1-4; 9 nucleotides agree with TRBD1. Germline loops: CDR1 SEHNR, CDR2 FQNEAQ (reference sequence). This CDR3 contains 15 residues. The V segment lost 6 bases and the J segment 8 bases; nucleotides outside the gene matches: 10. The CDR3 DNA is TGTGCCAGCAGTTTCGGGGACAGGGTAGGGGAAAAACTGTTTTTT. This gives the protein CASSFGDRVGEKLFF.

The chain joins TRBV30 to TRBJ2-3; D ambiguous. This CDR3 is built from 11 residues. Germline V lookup: CDR1 GTSNPN, CDR2 SVGIG (reference sequence). Trimming shortened V by 5 bases and J by 3 bases, and 6 bases separated the two germline ends. The CDR3 DNA reads TGTGCCTGGGCTACGACAGATACGCAGTATTTT. It specifies CAWATTDTQYF.

The rearrangement links TRBV14 to TRBJ1-6; D is uncertain. Germline assignment: CDR1 SGHDN and CDR2 FVKESK. The CDR3 has 12 residues. V lost 4 bases, J lost 6 bases, and 4 bases lay in between. CDR3 sequence: CASSLSNSPLHF. The CDR3 DNA follows: TGTGCCAGCAGCCTCAGTAATTCACCCCTCCACTTT.

In its sample, this clone was seen once. This chain joins TRBV5-1 and TRBJ2-1; TRBD2 matches 7 bases. This CDR3 comprises 14 residues. Germline trimming cut 2 bases from V and 6 bases from J; bases unmatched to any gene: 5. Germline V lookup: CDR1 SGHRS, CDR2 YFSETQ. Here the CDR3 DNA reads TGCGCCAGCAGCTTTGGGACGGGAGGCAATGAGCAGTTCTTC. This encodes CASSFGTGGNEQFF.

The gene calls are TRBV5-1 and TRBJ1-1; the D gene is possibly TRBD1 (5 bases). Trimming left V 4 bases short and J 5 bases short, with 15 bases between. The germline V gene encodes CDR1 SGHRS and CDR2 YFSETQ. CDR3 length: 14 amino acids. The CDR3: CASSVSSGGTEAFF. The DNA for the CDR3 is TGCGCCAGCAGCGTGTCCAGCGGGGGTACTGAAGCTTTCTTT.

This clone was recorded once. This sequence joins TRBV27 and TRBJ1-2; D uncertain. CDR3 size: 13 residues. Trimming stripped 5 bases from V and 3 bases from J, with 10 bases between. The germline CDR1 and CDR2 sequences are MNHEY and SMNVEV (reference sequence). The CDR3 DNA reads as TGTGCCAGCAGTAATCTAACCTACTATGGCTACACCTTC. Amino acid sequence: CASSNLTYYGYTF.

The chain couples TRBV19 to TRBJ2-1, with D possibly matching TRBD1 (6 bases). The V gene lost 6 bases and the J gene lost 9 bases, with 15 bases spanning the gap. CDR3 size: 13 residues. Germline assignment: CDR1 LNHDA and CDR2 SQIVND (reference sequence). The CDR3 reads CASSRTVNSEQFF. DNA of the CDR3: TGTGCCAGTAGCCGGACAGTGAACAGTGAGCAGTTCTTC.

The J gene is TRBJ1-4, the V gene TRBV7-9; 7 nucleotides line up with TRBD1. The CDR3 is 16 amino acids. J gave up 3 bases and V 3 bases, and 7 bases lay outside the gene matches. Germline V gene sequence: CDR1 SEHNR, CDR2 FQNEAQ (reference sequence). The CDR3 coding sequence is TGTGCCAGCAGCTTGCAACAGGGGTTGGCTAATGAAAAACTGTTTTTT. The encoded protein is CASSLQQGLANEKLFF.

This clone was found once. The chain links TRBV9 to TRBJ2-7; 10 bases match TRBD1. This CDR3 spans 16 amino acids. The V gene end was trimmed by 0 bases and the J gene end by 0 bases; junction bases not matched to a gene: 3. In germline, CDR1 is SGDLS, CDR2 YYNGEE. Here the CDR3 reads CASSVGQGASSYEQYF. DNA of the CDR3: TGTGCCAGCAGCGTAGGACAGGGGGCGAGCTCCTACGAGCAGTACTTC.

The rearrangement links TRBV6-1 to TRBJ1-6; possible D gene TRBD1, 6 bases. The V gene's germline CDR1 is MNHNS and CDR2 SASEGT. CDR3 length equals 17 residues. V was pared by 2 bases and J by 4 bases, with 15 bases between. In DNA form, the CDR3 reads TGTGCCAGCAGTGAAAAAACTCGTCAGGGGTATAATTCACCCCTCCACTTT. Its translation is CASSEKTRQGYNSPLHF.

The V call is TRBV21-1, the J call TRBJ2-7; TRBD2 was called by the table and not checked on the DNA. TRBV21-1 is a listed pseudogene. This CDR3 has 16 residues. The DNA of the CDR3 is TGTGCCAGCAGCAAAGCGCAGCTAGCGAGCTCCTACGAGCAGTACTTC. Translating gives CASSKAQLASSYEQYF.

This sequence joins TRBV12-3 or TRBV12-4 and TRBJ1-3; D ambiguous. Trimming left V 2 bases short and J 12 bases short, with 14 bases between. The CDR3 runs to 13 residues. The CDR3 protein is CASSLSLAGGIYF. The CDR3 bases are TGTGCCAGCAGTTTAAGTCTGGCGGGAGGCATATATTTT.